Listed here are 10 T cell receptor beta chains from one sample, sequenced in a study of blood T cell repertoires in COVID-19. Produced via immunoSEQ multiplex PCR; TCRdb's table is partial and in-frame only. The sample records roughly 50,000 clones, about nine tenths being singletons. The sequencing input was peripheral blood. These receptors were taken from a human donor in a cohort sampled during active COVID-19.

The V gene is TRBV13, the J gene TRBJ1-5, with no clear D. CDR1 and CDR2 (germline): PRHDT, FYEKMQ (reference sequence). CDR3 length equals 14 residues. Between the trimmed V and J ends, which lost 0 bases and 3 bases, there was a span of 6 bases. CDR3 sequence (DNA): TGTGCCAGCAGCTTAGGCAGGTTCAATCAGCCCCAGCATTTT. Its protein is CASSLGRFNQPQHF.

The chain employs TRBV18 and TRBJ2-5; 7 bases align to TRBD1. V was pared by 3 bases and J by 2 bases, with 0 bases of the junction left unmatched. Looked up from germline, CDR1 is KGHSH and CDR2 is LQKENI. This CDR3 contains 13 residues. The CDR3 coding sequence is TGTGCCAGCTCACCGGACAGGCAAGAGACCCAGTACTTC. Its protein is CASSPDRQETQYF.

The chain employs TRBV12-5 and TRBJ2-1; 7 nucleotides align to TRBD2. The CDR3 consists of 14 residues. J gave up 9 bases and V 2 bases, and 7 bases lay outside the gene matches. Germline loops: CDR1 LGHNT, CDR2 FRNRAP. CDR3 loop: CASGLMAGDSEQFF. The CDR3 region has the DNA TGTGCTAGTGGTTTGATGGCGGGAGATAGTGAGCAGTTCTTC.

This clone was detected once. The chain has TRBV28 and TRBJ1-2; a weak D match, TRBD1 (6 bases). The CDR3 runs to 15 residues. V shed 6 bases and J shed 0 bases, with 14 bases lying between them. Germline V lookup: CDR1 MDHEN, CDR2 SYDVKM. The CDR3 DNA sequence: TGTGCCAGCAGGTACACAGGGCTTACTAACTATGGCTACACCTTC. Translation: CASRYTGLTNYGYTF.

This rearrangement joins TRBV7-8 to TRBJ2-7; 7 nucleotides match TRBD2. The CDR3 totals 16 residues. Germline loops: CDR1 SGHVS, CDR2 FQNEAQ. Trimming cost V 1 base and J 2 bases; bases outside gene matches: 8. Here the CDR3 reads CASSLGQAGFPYEQYF. DNA of the CDR3: TGTGCCAGCAGCTTAGGCCAAGCGGGGTTTCCCTACGAGCAGTACTTC.

The chain couples TRBV7-9 to TRBJ2-3; D is ambiguous. This CDR3 has 12 residues. Germline values: CDR1 SEHNR, CDR2 FQNEAQ (reference sequence). V lost 1 base and J 5 bases, leaving 4 bases between the germline ends. CDR3 coding DNA: TGTGCCAGCAGCTTAGACGGAGATACGCAGTATTTT. Protein product: CASSLDGDTQYF. Full variable domain (remainder filled in from reference TRBV7-9 and TRBJ2-3): DTGVSQNPRHKITKRGQNVTFRCDPISEHNRLYWYRQTLGQGPEFLTYFQNEAQLEKSRLLSDRFSAERPKGSFSTLEIQRTEQGDSAMYLCASSLDGDTQYFGPGTRLTVL.

This chain links TRBV18 with TRBJ2-1; 12 positions match TRBD1. The CDR3 covers 16 residues. Germline CDR1 and CDR2: KGHSH and LQKENI. V lost 8 bases to trimming and J lost 3 bases; unmatched junction nucleotides: 8. CDR3 loop: CASEGQGALYYNEQFF. As DNA, the CDR3 is TGTGCCAGCGAGGGACAGGGGGCGCTGTACTACAATGAGCAGTTCTTC.

The chain couples TRBV5-1 to TRBJ1-2; D may be TRBD1 (5 bases). CDR3 length: 17 residues. V was trimmed by 4 bases and J by 2 bases, leaving 21 bases between them. CDR1 and CDR2 (germline): SGHRS, YFSETQ. Here the CDR3 reads CASSISGASLSNYGYTF. In nucleotides, the CDR3 is TGCGCCAGCAGCATAAGTGGGGCCAGCCTTTCGAACTATGGCTACACCTTC.

The genes are TRBV6-1 and TRBJ2-7, with D possibly being TRBD1 (7 bases). CDR1 is MNHNS, CDR2 SASEGT, per germline. V was clipped by 0 bases and J by 1 base, with 13 bases between them. This CDR3 contains 16 residues. Here the CDR3 DNA reads TGTGCCAGCAGTGAAGCCGGGAGCAGGGGGTCCTACGAGCAGTACTTC. Translated, it gives CASSEAGSRGSYEQYF.

CDR3 in amino acids: CASSRGAGNTGELFF. CDR3 nucleotide sequence: TGTGCCAGCAGCCGCGGGGCCGGGAACACCGGGGAGCTGTTTTTT. The chain has TRBV5-4 and TRBJ2-2; TRBD2 might be the D (6 bases). The V gene's germline CDR1 is SGHNT and CDR2 YYREEE (reference sequence). The CDR3 loop spans 15 amino acids. V lost 4 bases and J 1 base, leaving 11 bases between the germline ends.